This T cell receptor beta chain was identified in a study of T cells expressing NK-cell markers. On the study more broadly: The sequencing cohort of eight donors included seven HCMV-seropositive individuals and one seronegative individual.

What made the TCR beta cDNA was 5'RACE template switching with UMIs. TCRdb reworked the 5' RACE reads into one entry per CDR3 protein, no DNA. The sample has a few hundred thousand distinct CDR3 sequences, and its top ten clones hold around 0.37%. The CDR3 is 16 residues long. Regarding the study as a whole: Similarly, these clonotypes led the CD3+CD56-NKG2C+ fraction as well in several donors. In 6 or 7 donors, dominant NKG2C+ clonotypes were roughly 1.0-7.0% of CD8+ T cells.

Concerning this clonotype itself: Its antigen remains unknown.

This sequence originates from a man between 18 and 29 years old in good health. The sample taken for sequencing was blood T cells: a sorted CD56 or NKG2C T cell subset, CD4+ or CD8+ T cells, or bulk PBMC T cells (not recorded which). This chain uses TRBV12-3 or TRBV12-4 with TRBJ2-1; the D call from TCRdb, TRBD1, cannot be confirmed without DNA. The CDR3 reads CASHRALLSSYNEQFF.